Listed below are T cell receptor beta chains from one sample, sequenced in a study of graft-versus-host responses after intestinal transplantation. Repertoires were generated with immunoSEQ multiplex PCR, while TCRdb's copy carries only in-frame clones and drops some. This table holds about 23,000 clones, roughly 90% found once. The sequencing used PBMCs, collected 39 to 40 days after intestinal transplant. Receptors originate from a human patient who received an intestinal transplant, so some T cells may come from the graft donor. The CDR3 runs from the conserved cysteine through the conserved F or W.

j_call: TRBJ1-4
v_call: TRBV27
cdr3_aa: CASSPQGDRVTATNEKLFF

j_call: TRBJ1-2
v_call: TRBV27
cdr3_aa: CASSHGQGYGYTF

j_call: TRBJ1-1
v_call: TRBV5-3
cdr3_aa: CARSLEEVNTEAFF

j_call: TRBJ1-2
v_call: TRBV6-5
cdr3_aa: CASSYGGIYGYTF

j_call: TRBJ2-7
v_call: TRBV9
cdr3_aa: CASSVGEGANYEQYF

j_call: TRBJ1-1
v_call: TRBV6-6
cdr3_aa: CASSYGVLGAEAFF

j_call: TRBJ2-1
v_call: TRBV7-8
cdr3_aa: CASSLVRRNNEQFF

j_call: TRBJ1-1
v_call: TRBV5-1
cdr3_aa: CASSLTQGTEAFF

j_call: TRBJ2-3
v_call: TRBV9
cdr3_aa: CASSVAGRERADTQYF

j_call: TRBJ1-1
v_call: TRBV7-3
cdr3_aa: CASSPWDSTMNTEAFF

j_call: TRBJ2-7
v_call: TRBV2
cdr3_aa: CASHPQGATYEQYF

j_call: TRBJ2-1
v_call: TRBV9
cdr3_aa: CASSESGSSYNEQFF

j_call: TRBJ2-7
v_call: TRBV7-9
cdr3_aa: CASSPGWGSTYEQYF

j_call: TRBJ2-6
v_call: TRBV21-1
cdr3_aa: CASRKEKQSRANVLTF

j_call: TRBJ2-1
v_call: TRBV28
cdr3_aa: CASTIGGNEQFF

j_call: TRBJ2-7
v_call: TRBV5-1
cdr3_aa: CASSLARTYEQYF

j_call: TRBJ2-7
v_call: TRBV6-5
cdr3_aa: CASSHRDPTGEQYF

j_call: TRBJ2-5
v_call: TRBV27
cdr3_aa: CASSLTWGAQETQYF

j_call: TRBJ1-1
v_call: TRBV7-8
cdr3_aa: CASSSRRDTEAFF

j_call: TRBJ2-7
v_call: TRBV6-5
cdr3_aa: CASSSPLRGGVYEQYF

j_call: TRBJ2-7
v_call: TRBV10-1
cdr3_aa: CASSERPGTSGSVYEQYF

j_call: TRBJ2-2
v_call: TRBV4-1
cdr3_aa: CASSQATLGGANTGELFF

j_call: -
v_call: TRBV28
cdr3_aa: CASRYHDRYYEQYF

j_call: TRBJ2-7
v_call: TRBV30
cdr3_aa: CAWSPGGGYEQYF

j_call: TRBJ1-5
v_call: TRBV2
cdr3_aa: CASSGAGWGSNQPQHF

j_call: TRBJ2-7
v_call: TRBV28
cdr3_aa: CASSLPPAGGEQYF

j_call: TRBJ2-3
v_call: TRBV9
cdr3_aa: CASSVATGGTQYF

j_call: TRBJ1-1
v_call: TRBV5-1
cdr3_aa: CASSLPRSGWKTEAFF

j_call: TRBJ2-2
v_call: TRBV7-6
cdr3_aa: CASTPSGHPNTGELFF

j_call: TRBJ1-5
v_call: TRBV7-9
cdr3_aa: CASSSASDRHATQPQHF

j_call: TRBJ1-1
v_call: TRBV6-5
cdr3_aa: CASSYSRGLGTEAFF

j_call: TRBJ2-7
v_call: TRBV9
cdr3_aa: CASSVGGTGAYEQYF

j_call: TRBJ2-7
v_call: TRBV28
cdr3_aa: CASSLLTYEQYF

j_call: TRBJ1-6
v_call: TRBV5-1
cdr3_aa: CASSLAYNSPLHF

j_call: TRBJ2-1
v_call: TRBV28
cdr3_aa: CASSLPPLRRNNEQFF

j_call: TRBJ1-2
v_call: TRBV7-6
cdr3_aa: CASSLGARANYGYTF

j_call: TRBJ1-1
v_call: TRBV7-9
cdr3_aa: CASSLIGKGMNTEAFF

j_call: TRBJ1-6
v_call: TRBV2
cdr3_aa: CASVPSSYNSPLHF

j_call: TRBJ1-2
v_call: TRBV6-6
cdr3_aa: CASEEGDGYTF

j_call: TRBJ1-1
v_call: TRBV11-2
cdr3_aa: CASSLGPGGGLGTEAFF

j_call: TRBJ1-2
v_call: TRBV5-1
cdr3_aa: CASSLTSLATRANYGYTF

j_call: TRBJ1-1
v_call: TRBV11-2
cdr3_aa: CASSAEYTGGRAFF

j_call: TRBJ2-7
v_call: TRBV11-3
cdr3_aa: CASSFGTSYEQYF

j_call: TRBJ2-5
v_call: TRBV28
cdr3_aa: CASSLSTAADGYF

j_call: TRBJ2-5
v_call: TRBV5-1
cdr3_aa: CASSLEVWGAETQYF